The clone carrying this T cell receptor beta chain has ten or more counts. Antigen: not known. As to time point: sample taken at primary tumor resection. V lost 1 base, J lost 3 bases, and 13 bases lay in between. There are 14 residues in the CDR3. Per the germline V gene, CDR1 is DFQATT and CDR2 is SNEGSKA (reference sequence). Each CDR3 protein is one row after TCRdb ran MiXCR on the 5' RACE reads. The sample yields some 100,000 distinct CDR3 sequences, 4.4% seen once. This specimen belongs to a study of spatial heterogeneity in lung cancer. Study observations and caveats: Mutation counts in tumors were tracked by counts of expanded intratumoral alpha and beta TCRs.

The chain links TRBV20-1 to TRBJ2-7; D could derive from TRBD1 or TRBD2 (5 bases each). The sample consisted of lung tumor tissue, taken at surgery. The sequence derives from a male donor with early-stage non-small cell lung cancer. The chain's CDR3 is CSARGRDRNYEQYF. In nucleotides, the CDR3 is TGCAGTGCTAGAGGCCGGGACCGTAACTACGAGCAGTACTTC.